These T cell receptor beta chains were read from a single sample in a study of a mutant IDH1 vaccine in newly diagnosed glioma. Their target antigens are unknown. Measured with immunoSEQ multiplex PCR; TCRdb has only the in-frame clones, and not every one. The sample carries around 69,000 clones, around 90% recorded once. This specimen consisted of PBMCs, obtained from a glioma patient whose treatment included an IDH1 peptide vaccine. These receptors originate from a man aged 25-40 years with glioma. The CDR3 runs from the conserved cysteine through the conserved F or W. D genes are given only for firm matches. Size is omitted from some rows. Given values are once, few, many or a class for expanded clones.

D	size	V	J	CDR3	DNA
NA	NA	TRBV19	TRBJ1-5	CASQYSVGQPQHF	TGTGCCAGTCAATACAGTGTGGGTCAGCCCCAGCATTTT
TRBD1	NA	TRBV7-6	TRBJ1-1	CASSDTDRVVNTEAFF	TGTGCCAGCAGTGATACGGACAGGGTAGTGAACACTGAAGCTTTCTTT
NA	NA	TRBV30	TRBJ2-7	CAWSRSNWDEQYF	TGTGCCTGGAGTCGGTCAAACTGGGACGAGCAGTACTTC
NA	NA	TRBV5-6	TRBJ2-7	CASSLNRIRFVEQYF	TGTGCCAGCAGCTTGAATAGAATCCGTTTTGTCGAGCAGTACTTC
TRBD1	NA	TRBV5-4	TRBJ1-2	CASSPMDRALNYGYTF	TGTGCCAGCAGCCCGATGGACAGGGCCTTAAACTATGGCTACACCTTC
NA	NA	TRBV7-3	TRBJ2-5	CASSFSGARLETQYF	TGTGCCAGCAGCTTTTCAGGGGCGCGTTTAGAGACCCAGTACTTC
NA	NA	TRBV5-5	TRBJ2-3	CASSLRALEKSDTQYF	TGTGCCAGCAGCTTGCGTGCACTAGAGAAATCAGATACGCAGTATTTT
NA	NA	TRBV18	TRBJ2-7	CASSLNGQRSSYEQYF	TGTGCCAGCTCGCTGAACGGGCAGAGGAGCTCCTACGAGCAGTACTTC
NA	NA	TRBV5-4	TRBJ1-1	CASSLGIRSEAFF	TGTGCCAGCAGCCTGGGAATCAGATCTGAAGCTTTCTTT
NA	NA	TRBV7-9	TRBJ1-1	CASSPPGRDTEAFF	TGTGCCAGCAGCCCTCCGGGACGGGACACTGAAGCTTTCTTT
NA	NA	TRBV5-1	TRBJ2-5	CASSFWRGGQETQYF	TGCGCCAGCAGCTTTTGGAGGGGGGGCCAAGAGACCCAGTACTTC
NA	NA	TRBV10-3	TRBJ2-1	CAISGRDGTYNEQFF	TGTGCCATCAGTGGCCGGGACGGTACCTACAATGAGCAGTTCTTC
NA	few	TRBV18	TRBJ1-4	CASSPFSGRTNEKLFF	TGTGCCAGCTCACCGTTTTCGGGACGGACTAATGAAAAACTGTTTTTT
TRBD1	NA	TRBV9	TRBJ1-1	CASSPGQVYDTEAFF	TGTGCCAGCAGCCCCGGACAGGTATACGACACTGAAGCTTTCTTT
NA	NA	TRBV2	TRBJ2-5	CASSEVAGRQETQYF	TGTGCCAGCAGTGAAGTCGCTGGGCGACAAGAGACCCAGTACTTC
NA	NA	TRBV6-1	TRBJ1-4	CASSVYHEGEKLFF	TGTGCCAGCAGTGTGTACCACGAGGGTGAAAAACTGTTTTTT
NA	NA	TRBV7-9	TRBJ2-1	CASSLGRRSYNEQFF	TGTGCCAGCAGCTTAGGGCGGCGCTCCTACAATGAGCAGTTCTTC
TRBD2	NA	TRBV5-1	TRBJ2-3	CASSLYSGGDTQYF	TGCGCCAGCAGCTTGTATAGCGGGGGAGATACGCAGTATTTT
NA	NA	TRBV27	TRBJ2-2	CASSLRARPTGELFF	TGTGCCAGCAGTTTACGGGCCAGGCCCACCGGGGAGCTGTTTTTT
TRBD1	NA	TRBV11-3	TRBJ2-5	CASSQGAASRETQYF	TGTGCCAGCAGCCAGGGGGCAGCCTCCAGGGAGACCCAGTACTTC